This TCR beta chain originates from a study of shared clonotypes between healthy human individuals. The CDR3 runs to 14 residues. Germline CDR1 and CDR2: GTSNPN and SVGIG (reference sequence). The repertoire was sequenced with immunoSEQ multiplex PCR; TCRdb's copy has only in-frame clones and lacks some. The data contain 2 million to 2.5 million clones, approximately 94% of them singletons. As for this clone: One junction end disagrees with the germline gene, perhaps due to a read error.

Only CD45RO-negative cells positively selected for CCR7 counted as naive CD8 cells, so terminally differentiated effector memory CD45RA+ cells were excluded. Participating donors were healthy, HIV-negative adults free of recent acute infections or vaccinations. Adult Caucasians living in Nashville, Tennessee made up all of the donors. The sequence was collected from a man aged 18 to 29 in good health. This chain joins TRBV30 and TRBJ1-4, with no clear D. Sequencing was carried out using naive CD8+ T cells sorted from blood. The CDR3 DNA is TGCGCAGGTGGGGAGGCAGCCGGCAATGAAAAACTGTTTTTT. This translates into CAGGEAAGNEKLFF.